This T cell receptor (beta chain) was recovered during a study of T cell responses to AZD1222 COVID-19 vaccine. General study findings and limits: Nearly half of spike-specific TCRs reportedly go after variant regions that carry no mutations. Spike-specific TCR repertoires showed rising breadth and depth after two AZD1222 doses. Without day 14 samples, only post-peak T cell repertoires were studied. At 160-218 and 743-854, vaccine-associated CD4 TCRs were dominant, and they spanned spike.

CDR1 is SNHLY and CDR2 is FYNNEI in the germline V gene. CDR3 length: 16 amino acids. J gave up 0 bases and V 6 bases, and 5 bases lay outside the gene matches. Points on this clone: What it binds is unknown.

The method was immunoSEQ multiplex PCR; TCRdb's version includes in-frame clones alone and lacks a portion of them. The sample lists some 130,000 clones, approximately 90% occurring once. The J gene is TRBJ2-7, the V gene TRBV2; 13 bases fit TRBD2. The specimen comprised peripheral blood, sampled on day 0 of AZD1222 vaccination. The receptor's source is an adult in good health. The CDR3 sequence: CASRATSGRLSYEQYF. The CDR3 region has the DNA TGTGCCAGCAGGGCGACTAGCGGGAGGCTCTCCTACGAGCAGTACTTC.